A selection of T cell receptor beta chains follows, all from one sample in a study of blood T cell repertoires in COVID-19. Profiling relied on immunoSEQ multiplex PCR, and the TCRdb table lists in-frame clones only, not all of them. The sample includes 55,000 to 65,000 clones, around 80% of them seen just once. The sample was peripheral blood. The source of these receptors is a woman in her fifties or sixties with acute or convalescent COVID-19. Each CDR3 is given with its conserved first and last residue. A D gene is named only where the DNA matches it firmly. The size of a clone is reported for some rows only, either as once, few or many, or as a class for expanded clones.

abundance	len	d_gene	v_gene	j_gene	CDR3nt	CDR3aa
.	13	.	TRBV19	TRBJ1-2	TGTGCCAGTCAGGCAGGGGAACCGTATGGCTACACCTTC	CASQAGEPYGYTF
.	13	TRBD1	TRBV6-5	TRBJ2-7	TGTGCCAGCACTAGACCCGACAGGGGGGAGCAGTACTTC	CASTRPDRGEQYF
once	13	.	TRBV2	TRBJ1-5	TGTGCCAGCAGTGCCCAGTACAATCAGCCCCAGCATTTT	CASSAQYNQPQHF
.	14	TRBD1	TRBV30	TRBJ2-1	TGTGCCGGCTCCGGGACAGCCCTAAGGAATGAGCAGTTCTTC	CAGSGTALRNEQFF
.	14	TRBD2	TRBV5-1	TRBJ2-3	TGCGCCAGCAGCTTGGAGGTAGCGGGGGGGCAGGCGTATTTT	CASSLEVAGGQAYF
.	14	.	TRBV15	TRBJ1-3	TGTGCCACCAGCAGAGAATGGGCTCCCGGCACCATATATTTT	CATSREWAPGTIYF
once	11	.	TRBV20-1	TRBJ2-3	TGCAGTGCTAGAGTAGCAGATACGCAGTATTTT	CSARVADTQYF
.	17	.	TRBV7-2	TRBJ2-2	TGTGCCAGCAGCTTCAATATTCGCCCGGGGAACACCGGGGAGCTGTTTTTT	CASSFNIRPGNTGELFF
.	15	TRBD1	TRBV3-1/TRBV3-2	TRBJ1-1	TGTGCCAGCAGCTCCGGGACAGGGATTAACACTGAAGCTTTCTTT	CASSSGTGINTEAFF
few	14	TRBD1	TRBV6-5	TRBJ2-2	TGTGCCAGTTACAGGGGGCCGGACACCGGGGAGCTGTTTTTT	CASYRGPDTGELFF
.	18	TRBD1	TRBV13	TRBJ1-6	TGTGCCAGCAGCTTCGACAGGGGAGGGGGCTCCTATAATTCACCCCTCCACTTT	CASSFDRGGGSYNSPLHF
.	15	.	TRBV5-1	TRBJ1-4	TGCGCCAGCAGTCCCACAATTGCAACTAATGAAAAACTGTTTTTT	CASSPTIATNEKLFF
few	13	.	TRBV5-1	TRBJ1-2	TGCGCCAGCGGTGAGGACGGGGGCTATGGCTACACCTTC	CASGEDGGYGYTF
.	16	.	TRBV18	TRBJ1-1	TGTGCCAGCTCACCAGCCCCCGGCGGGGTGGGCACTGAAGCTTTCTTT	CASSPAPGGVGTEAFF
.	14	.	TRBV11-1	TRBJ2-5	TGTGCCAGCAGCCCTGGGTCAGCGACGGAGACCCAGTACTTC	CASSPGSATETQYF
.	13	TRBD1	TRBV29-1	TRBJ1-2	TGCAGCGTTGAGGGACAGGGTAACTATGGCTACACCTTC	CSVEGQGNYGYTF
once	16	.	TRBV19	TRBJ2-7	TGTGCCAGTAGTATAGAGGGCTGGGGCGGTTCCTACGAGCAGTACTTC	CASSIEGWGGSYEQYF
.	15	TRBD2	TRBV6-5	TRBJ2-3	TGTGCCAGCACCAAAGGCGCGGGGGGGGCAGATACGCAGTATTTT	CASTKGAGGADTQYF
few	14	.	TRBV6-1	TRBJ2-7	TGTGCCAGCAGTGAAGCTCGGACAACCTACGAGCAGTACTTC	CASSEARTTYEQYF
.	15	TRBD2	TRBV5-1	TRBJ2-1	TGCGCCAGCAGCTTGACTAGCGGGGGGGGCGATGAGCAGTTCTTC	CASSLTSGGGDEQFF
few	13	TRBD1	TRBV25-1	TRBJ2-7	TGTGCCAGCAGTAGACAGGGTTCCTACGAGCAGTACTTC	CASSRQGSYEQYF
.	14	.	TRBV19	TRBJ2-2	TGTGCCAGTAGTAGTACGGGGAACACCGGGGAGCTGTTTTTT	CASSSTGNTGELFF
.	11	.	TRBV2	TRBJ1-1	TGTATTGACAGAATGAACACTGAAGCTTTCTTT	CIDRMNTEAFF
.	12	.	TRBV7-9	TRBJ1-4	TGTGCCAGCAGCTTACAGGGGGAAAAACTGTTTTTT	CASSLQGEKLFF
few	9	.	TRBV6-4	TRBJ2-7	TGTGCCAGCCCGGGGGAGCAGTACTTC	CASPGEQYF
.	16	.	TRBV11-2	TRBJ1-2	TGTGCCAGCAGCTTAGATGGAGTGGGAGGAAACTATGGCTACACCTTC	CASSLDGVGGNYGYTF
.	15	.	TRBV10-3	TRBJ2-2	TGTGCCATCAGTGAGCTGTCCCAGGTCACCGGGGAGCTGTTTTTT	CAISELSQVTGELFF
.	13	.	TRBV6-5	TRBJ1-5	TGTGCCAGCAGAGGACAGTCCAATCAGCCCCAGCATTTT	CASRGQSNQPQHF
.	12	.	TRBV2	TRBJ1-2	TGTGCCAGTGGGGACACGGCCCTTGGCTACACCTTC	CASGDTALGYTF
.	16	TRBD1	TRBV29-1	TRBJ1-1	TGCAGCGCCCCGGCCCTGGACAGGGCATGGAGCACTGAAGCTTTCTTT	CSAPALDRAWSTEAFF
.	16	TRBD1	TRBV3-1/TRBV3-2	TRBJ1-2	TGTGCCAGCAGCCAAGGACAGGGGAGGGTTTGGGGAGGCTACACCTTC	CASSQGQGRVWGGYTF
.	14	TRBD1	TRBV24-1	TRBJ1-2	TGTGCCACCAGTGAGTGGGACAGGGCCTATGGCTACACCTTC	CATSEWDRAYGYTF
.	13	.	TRBV12-3/TRBV12-4	TRBJ1-5	TGTGCCAGCAGTTATAGTAGCAATCAGCCCCAGCATTTT	CASSYSSNQPQHF
.	14	TRBD1	TRBV5-4	TRBJ1-3	TGTGCCAGCTCCGGACAGGGCTCTGGAAACACCATATATTTT	CASSGQGSGNTIYF
.	15	TRBD1	TRBV3-1/TRBV3-2	TRBJ1-2	TGTGCCAGCAGCCAAGCCCCCGGGACAGGGCGAGGCTACACCTTC	CASSQAPGTGRGYTF
few	13	.	TRBV3-1/TRBV3-2	TRBJ1-1	TGTGCCAGCAGCCAAGTCTGGGCCCAAACGGCTTTCTTT	CASSQVWAQTAFF
.	13	.	TRBV30	TRBJ1-1	TGTGCCTGGAGTGGCGGCAGCTACACTGAAGCTTTCTTT	CAWSGGSYTEAFF
.	15	.	TRBV7-2	TRBJ1-5	TGTGCCAGCAGCGTCGTAACAGGGTCCGATCAGCCCCAGCATTTT	CASSVVTGSDQPQHF